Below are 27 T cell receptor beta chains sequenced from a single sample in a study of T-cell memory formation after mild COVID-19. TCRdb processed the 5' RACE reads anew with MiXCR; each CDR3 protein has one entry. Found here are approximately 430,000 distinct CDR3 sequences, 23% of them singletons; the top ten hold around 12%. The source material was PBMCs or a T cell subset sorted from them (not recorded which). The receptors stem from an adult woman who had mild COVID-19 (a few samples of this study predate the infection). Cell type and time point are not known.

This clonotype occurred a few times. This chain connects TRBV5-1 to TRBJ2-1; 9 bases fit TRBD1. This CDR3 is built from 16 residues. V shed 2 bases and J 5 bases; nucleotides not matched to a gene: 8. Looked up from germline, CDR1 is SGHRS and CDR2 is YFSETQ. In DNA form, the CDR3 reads TGCGCCAGCAGCTTTTTTGGGACAGGGTTAGACAATGAGCAGTTCTTC. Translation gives CASSFFGTGLDNEQFF.

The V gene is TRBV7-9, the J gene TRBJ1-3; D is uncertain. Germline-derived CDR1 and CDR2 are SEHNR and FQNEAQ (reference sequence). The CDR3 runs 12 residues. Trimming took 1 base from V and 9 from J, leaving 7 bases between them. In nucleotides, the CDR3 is TGTGCCAGCAGCTTAGAAACCTCCACCATATATTTT. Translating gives CASSLETSTIYF.

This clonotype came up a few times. The DNA for the CDR3 is TGTGCCAGCAGCTTATCGAGGGACAGGTCCTATGGCTACACCTTC. Protein sequence: CASSLSRDRSYGYTF. This rearrangement joins TRBV7-2 to TRBJ1-2, with TRBD1 identical over 8 bases. Germline V gene lookup returns CDR1 SGHTA and CDR2 FQGNSA. This CDR3 comprises 15 residues. Losses at the gene ends were 2 bases for V and 4 bases for J; bases not matched to a gene: 6.

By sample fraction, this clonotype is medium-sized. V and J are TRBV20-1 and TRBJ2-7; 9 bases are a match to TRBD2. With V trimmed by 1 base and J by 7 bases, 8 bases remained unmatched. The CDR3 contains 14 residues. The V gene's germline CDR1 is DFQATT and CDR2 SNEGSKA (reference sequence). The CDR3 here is CSARVVAGVGEQYF. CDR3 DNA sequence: TGCAGTGCTAGAGTGGTAGCGGGAGTGGGAGAGCAGTACTTC.

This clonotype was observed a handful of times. CDR3 nucleotide sequence: TGTGCCAGCAGCGATACCCTACAGGGGGATAGCAATCAGCCCCAGCATTTT. It specifies CASSDTLQGDSNQPQHF. The V and J genes are TRBV7-2 and TRBJ1-5; TRBD1 aligns across 8 bases. Germline V lookup: CDR1 SGHTA, CDR2 FQGNSA. This CDR3 has 17 residues. The V and J ends lost 5 bases and 0 bases, in that order; junction bases with no gene match: 9.

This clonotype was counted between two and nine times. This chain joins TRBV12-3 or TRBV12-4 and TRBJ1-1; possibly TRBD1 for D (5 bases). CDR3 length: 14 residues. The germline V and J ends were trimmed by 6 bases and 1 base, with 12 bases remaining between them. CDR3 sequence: CASSFERGNTEAFF. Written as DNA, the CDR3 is TGTGCCAGCAGCTTTGAGAGGGGGAACACTGAAGCTTTCTTT.

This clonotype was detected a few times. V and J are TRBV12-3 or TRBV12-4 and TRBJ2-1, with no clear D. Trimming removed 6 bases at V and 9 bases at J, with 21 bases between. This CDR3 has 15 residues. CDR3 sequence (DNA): TGTGCCAGCAGAATAACAGACTCCAGGTTTGGTGAGCAGTTCTTC. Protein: CASRITDSRFGEQFF.

The CDR3 bases are TGCAGCGGGGGGGAAAGCAATCAGCCCCAGCATTTT. Encoded protein: CSGGESNQPQHF. The rearrangement uses TRBV20-1 and TRBJ1-5, with a weak D call TRBD1 (5 bases). Germline values: CDR1 DFQATT, CDR2 SNEGSKA (reference sequence). The length of the CDR3 is 12 residues.

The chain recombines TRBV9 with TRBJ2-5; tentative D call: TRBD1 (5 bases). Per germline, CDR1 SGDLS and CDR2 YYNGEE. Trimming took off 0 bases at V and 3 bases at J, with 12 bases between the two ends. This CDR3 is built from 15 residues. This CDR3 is CASSVVDSWEETQYF. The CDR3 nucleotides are TGTGCCAGCAGCGTAGTAGACAGTTGGGAAGAGACCCAGTACTTC.

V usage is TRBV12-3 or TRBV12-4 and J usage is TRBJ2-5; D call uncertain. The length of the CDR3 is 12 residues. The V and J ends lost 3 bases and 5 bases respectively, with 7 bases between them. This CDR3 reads CASSFFRETQYF. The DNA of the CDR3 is TGTGCCAGCAGTTTCTTCAGGGAGACCCAGTACTTC.

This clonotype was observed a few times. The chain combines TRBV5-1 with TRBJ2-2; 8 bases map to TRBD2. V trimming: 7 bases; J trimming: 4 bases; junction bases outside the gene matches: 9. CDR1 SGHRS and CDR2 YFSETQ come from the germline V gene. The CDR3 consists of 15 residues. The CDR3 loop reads CASRASLAGTGELFF. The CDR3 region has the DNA TGCGCCAGCCGGGCCAGCCTAGCGGGCACCGGGGAGCTGTTTTTT.

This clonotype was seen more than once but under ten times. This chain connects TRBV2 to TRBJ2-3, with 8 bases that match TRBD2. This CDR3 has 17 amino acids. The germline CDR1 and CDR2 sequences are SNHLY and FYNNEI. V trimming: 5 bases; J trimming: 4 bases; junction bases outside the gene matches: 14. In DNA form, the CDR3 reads TGTGCCAGCAGTCCCGTTGTTTTAGCGGGATCGGCAGATACGCAGTATTTT. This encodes CASSPVVLAGSADTQYF.

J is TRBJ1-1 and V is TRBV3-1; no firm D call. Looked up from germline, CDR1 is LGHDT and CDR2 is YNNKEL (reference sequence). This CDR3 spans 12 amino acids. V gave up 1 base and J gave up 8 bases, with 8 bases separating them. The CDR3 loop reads CASSQASAEAFF. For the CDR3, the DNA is TGTGCCAGCAGCCAAGCCTCGGCCGAAGCTTTCTTT.

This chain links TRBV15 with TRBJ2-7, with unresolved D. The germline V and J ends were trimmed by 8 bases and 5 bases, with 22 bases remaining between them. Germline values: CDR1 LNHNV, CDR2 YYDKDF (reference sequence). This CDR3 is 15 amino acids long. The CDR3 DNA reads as TGTGCCACCGGGCTTGGGGTAGAAGAGGCCCACGAGCAGTACTTC. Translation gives CATGLGVEEAHEQYF.

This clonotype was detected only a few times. The CDR3 DNA is TGTGCCACCAGTGATCCCACGGCAGACTATAGCTCCTACAATGAGCAGTTCTTC. Protein sequence: CATSDPTADYSSYNEQFF. This chain joins TRBV24-1 and TRBJ2-1, with a tentative D call TRBD2 (5 bases). Trimming shortened V by 3 bases and J by 0 bases, and 17 bases separated the two germline ends. This CDR3 has 18 residues. The germline V gene encodes CDR1 KGHDR and CDR2 SFDVKD.

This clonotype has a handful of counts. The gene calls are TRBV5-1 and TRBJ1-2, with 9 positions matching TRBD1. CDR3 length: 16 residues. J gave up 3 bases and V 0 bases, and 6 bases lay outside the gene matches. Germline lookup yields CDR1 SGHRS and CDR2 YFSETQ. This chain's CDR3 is CASSLAEWTGDYGYTF. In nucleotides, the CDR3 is TGCGCCAGCAGCTTGGCCGAATGGACAGGGGACTATGGCTACACCTTC.

For the CDR3, the DNA is TGTGCCACCAGTGAGAGGCAGAGCTCCTACAATGAGCAGTTCTTC. Translated, it gives CATSERQSSYNEQFF. The chain uses TRBV24-1 and TRBJ2-1, with no clear D. This CDR3 comprises 15 residues. From germline, CDR1 is KGHDR and CDR2 SFDVKD. V was clipped by 4 bases and J by 0 bases, with 9 bases between them.

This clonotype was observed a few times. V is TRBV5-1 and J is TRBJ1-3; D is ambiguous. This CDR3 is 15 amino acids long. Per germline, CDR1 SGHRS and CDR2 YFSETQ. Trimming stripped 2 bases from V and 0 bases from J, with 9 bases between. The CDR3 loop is CASSLGQASGNTIYF. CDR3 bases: TGCGCCAGCAGCTTAGGGCAGGCCTCTGGAAACACCATATATTTT.

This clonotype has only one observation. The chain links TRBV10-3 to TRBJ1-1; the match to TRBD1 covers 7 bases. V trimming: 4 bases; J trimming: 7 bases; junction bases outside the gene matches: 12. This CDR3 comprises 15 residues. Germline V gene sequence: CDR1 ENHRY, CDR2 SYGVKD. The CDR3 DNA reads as TGTGCCATCAGTGCAGGGTTAAGGGACAGCCATGAAGCTTTCTTT. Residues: CAISAGLRDSHEAFF.

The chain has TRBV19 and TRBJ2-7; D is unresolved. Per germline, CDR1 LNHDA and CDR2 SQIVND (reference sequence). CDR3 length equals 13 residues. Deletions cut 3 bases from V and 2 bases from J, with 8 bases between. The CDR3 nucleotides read TGTGCCAGTAGTATGACCCAGGCCTACGAGCAGTACTTC. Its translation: CASSMTQAYEQYF.

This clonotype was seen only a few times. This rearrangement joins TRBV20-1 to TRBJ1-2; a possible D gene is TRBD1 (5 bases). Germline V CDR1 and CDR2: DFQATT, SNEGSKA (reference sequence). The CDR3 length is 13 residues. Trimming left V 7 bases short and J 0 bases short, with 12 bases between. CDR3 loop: CSVRGPTNYGYTF. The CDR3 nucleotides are TGCAGTGTTCGGGGACCCACTAACTATGGCTACACCTTC.

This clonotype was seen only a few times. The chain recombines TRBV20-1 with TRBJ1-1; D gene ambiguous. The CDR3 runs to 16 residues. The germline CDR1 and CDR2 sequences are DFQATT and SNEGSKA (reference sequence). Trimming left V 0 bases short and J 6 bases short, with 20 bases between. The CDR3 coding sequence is TGCAGTGCTAGAGATCCTCGGACTCTCAAATCGGCTGAAGCTTTCTTT. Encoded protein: CSARDPRTLKSAEAFF.

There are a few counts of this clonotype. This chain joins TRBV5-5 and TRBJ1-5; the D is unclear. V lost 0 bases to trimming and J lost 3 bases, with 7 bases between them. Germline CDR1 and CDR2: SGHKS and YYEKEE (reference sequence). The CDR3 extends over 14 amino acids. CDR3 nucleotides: TGTGCCAGCAGCTTGGTTTGGGCCAATCAGCCCCAGCATTTT. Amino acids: CASSLVWANQPQHF.

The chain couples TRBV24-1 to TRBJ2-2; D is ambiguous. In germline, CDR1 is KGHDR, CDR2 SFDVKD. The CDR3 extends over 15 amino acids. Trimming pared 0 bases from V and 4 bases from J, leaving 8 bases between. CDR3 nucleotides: TGTGCCACCAGTGATTTGAGTTCCCCCACCGGGGAGCTGTTTTTT. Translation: CATSDLSSPTGELFF.

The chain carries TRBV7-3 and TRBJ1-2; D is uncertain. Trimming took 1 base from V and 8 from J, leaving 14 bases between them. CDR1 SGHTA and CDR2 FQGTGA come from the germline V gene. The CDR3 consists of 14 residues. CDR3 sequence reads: CASSLRAESKGYTF. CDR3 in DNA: TGTGCCAGCAGCTTAAGGGCGGAGTCTAAGGGCTACACCTTC.

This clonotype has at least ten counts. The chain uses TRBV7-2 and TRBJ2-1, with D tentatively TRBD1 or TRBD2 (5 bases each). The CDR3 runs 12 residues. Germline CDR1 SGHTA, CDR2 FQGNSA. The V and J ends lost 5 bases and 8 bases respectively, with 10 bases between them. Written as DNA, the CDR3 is TGTGCCAGCAGCCTGAGGGGCGATGAGCAGTTCTTC. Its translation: CASSLRGDEQFF.

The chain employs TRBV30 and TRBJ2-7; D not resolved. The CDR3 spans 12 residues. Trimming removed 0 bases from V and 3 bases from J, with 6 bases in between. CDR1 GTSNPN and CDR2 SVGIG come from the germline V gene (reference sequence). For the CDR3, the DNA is TGTGCCTGGAGTGTACTCCGCTACGAGCAGTACTTC. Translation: CAWSVLRYEQYF.